The clone carrying this T cell receptor (beta chain) was seen only a few times. Its antigen is undetermined. This sample is drawn from a study of blood T cells in healthy people across ages. Broader study findings: There was no known CMV status for donors, so expanded clonotype changes were possibly confounded. The fall in TCR beta diversity per million T cells was roughly linear with age.

Deletions cut 3 bases from V and 11 bases from J, with 14 bases between. The germline V gene encodes CDR1 SGHRS and CDR2 YFSETQ. This CDR3 is 13 amino acids long. A sample-barcoded 5' primer and a J-beta primer mix were used in a second PCR of about 7 to 12 cycles. Via MiXCR, TCRdb re-called the 5' RACE reads, giving one row per CDR3 protein. This table has 600,000 to 900,000 distinct CDR3 sequences, about a quarter appearing once. These data were likewise used in another study, on T cells of mothers and their children. According to that study: Whether related or unrelated, pairs show similar shaping of TCR recombination output by thymic selection.

The rearrangement uses TRBV5-1 and TRBJ1-4; possible D gene TRBD1, 6 bases. This receptor was identified in a boy aged 10-17 years in good health. The sequencing sample was made of blood. The CDR3 here is CASSSGDFRKLFF. CDR3 bases: TGCGCCAGCAGCTCAGGGGACTTTAGGAAACTGTTTTTT.